These 29 T cell receptor beta chains originate from one sample sequenced in a study of cytotoxic CD8 clonotypes in ibrutinib-treated CLL. The method was immunoSEQ multiplex PCR; TCRdb's version includes in-frame clones alone and lacks a portion of them. The profile shows hundreds of thousands of clones, 70% to 75% of them singletons. The specimen comprised PBMCs, sampled after 12 months of ibrutinib treatment. Receptor source: a human donor with chronic lymphocytic leukemia.

The rearrangement uses TRBV6-1 and TRBJ2-5; 12 nucleotides agree with TRBD1. Trimming took 8 bases from V and 4 from J; bases not matched to a gene: 5. CDR1 is MNHNS, CDR2 SASEGT, per germline. The CDR3 consists of 14 residues. CDR3: CASGGQGAAETQYF. Here the CDR3 DNA reads TGTGCCAGCGGGGGACAGGGGGCTGCAGAGACCCAGTACTTC.

The chain is built from TRBV10-1 and TRBJ1-5; D possibly corresponds to TRBD1 (5 bases). Germline V gene data show CDR1 as WNHNN and CDR2 as SYGVQD (reference sequence). The CDR3 consists of 13 residues. V was trimmed by 4 bases and J by 3 bases, leaving 7 bases between them. For the CDR3, the DNA is TGCGCCAGCAGTGGGGGCCTCAATCAGCCCCAGCATTTT. Amino acid sequence: CASSGGLNQPQHF.

The chain uses TRBV9 and TRBJ2-5; 7 bases match TRBD2. Per germline, CDR1 SGDLS and CDR2 YYNGEE. The CDR3 is 16 residues long. V was pared by 4 bases and J by 5 bases, with 14 bases of the junction left unmatched. The CDR3 is CASSILPSGGGETQYF. DNA of the CDR3: TGTGCCAGCAGCATCCTACCTAGCGGAGGCGGGGAGACCCAGTACTTC.

The rearrangement links TRBV7-2 to TRBJ1-2; TRBD1 might be the D (6 bases). The CDR3 length is 16 residues. Per the germline V gene, CDR1 is SGHTA and CDR2 is FQGNSA. V lost 2 bases to trimming and J lost 4 bases, with 17 bases between them. The CDR3 coding sequence is TGTGCCAGCAGCTTACGACAGGCTCCGGCCCCCTATGGCTACACCTTC. It specifies CASSLRQAPAPYGYTF.

This clone was counted a few times. The V call is TRBV30, the J call TRBJ1-5; D is uncertain. CDR1 GTSNPN and CDR2 SVGIG come from the germline V gene (reference sequence). The CDR3 sequence is 14 residues long. Trimming took off 3 bases at V and 0 bases at J, with 9 bases between the two ends. In DNA form, the CDR3 reads TGTGCCTGGAGGGGATGGGGTAGCAATCAGCCCCAGCATTTT. This encodes CAWRGWGSNQPQHF.

The V gene is TRBV7-8, the J gene TRBJ1-2; no clear D. The CDR3 sequence is 14 residues long. The germline V gene has CDR1 SGHVS and CDR2 FQNEAQ. V gave up 4 bases and J gave up 4 bases, with 13 bases separating them. The CDR3 loop reads CASSSTVVGYGYTF. In nucleotides, the CDR3 is TGTGCCAGCAGCTCCACGGTGGTCGGCTATGGCTACACCTTC. The whole variable domain, filled in from reference TRBV7-8 and TRBJ1-2, reads GAGVSQSPRYKVAKRGQDVALRCDPISGHVSLFWYQQALGQGPEFLTYFQNEAQLDKSGLPSDRFFAERPEGSVSTLKIQRTQQEDSAVYLCASSSTVVGYGYTFGSGTRLTVV.

This clone was picked up a small number of times. The rearrangement uses TRBV5-1 and TRBJ1-2; TRBD1 is a possible D gene (6 bases). Trimming stripped 1 base from V and 3 bases from J, with 13 bases between. This CDR3 has 15 residues. Germline loops: CDR1 SGHRS, CDR2 YFSETQ. CDR3 nucleotide sequence: TGCGCCAGCAGCTTGAGGGTGGAGGGGGACTATGGCTACACCTTC. Translation: CASSLRVEGDYGYTF.

The CDR3 protein is CASSLTTKGLIQETQYF. For the CDR3, the DNA is TGCGCCAGCAGCTTGACGACCAAAGGACTGATCCAAGAGACCCAGTACTTC. The V and J genes are TRBV5-1 and TRBJ2-5; D possibly corresponds to TRBD2 (5 bases). Per the germline V gene, CDR1 is SGHRS and CDR2 is YFSETQ. CDR3 size: 17 residues. Trimming removed 1 base from V and 1 base from J, with 17 bases in between.

This clone has just a few counts. The CDR3 DNA sequence: TGTGCCAGCAGTTACTTACGGTTGAACACCGGGGAGCTGTTTTTT. It translates to CASSYLRLNTGELFF. The chain joins TRBV6-5 to TRBJ2-2; D is uncertain. CDR1 and CDR2 (germline): MNHEY, SVGAGI. V was trimmed by 1 base and J by 1 base, leaving 7 bases between them. The length of the CDR3 is 15 residues.

The chain employs TRBV29-1 and TRBJ1-1; 8 bases line up with TRBD1. The germline V gene has CDR1 SQVTM and CDR2 ANQGSEA. Unmatched junction bases numbered 3, after V lost 2 bases and J lost 4 bases. This CDR3 comprises 13 residues. The chain's CDR3 is CSVEKGQGTEAFF. CDR3 bases: TGCAGCGTTGAAAAAGGACAGGGCACTGAAGCTTTCTTT.

The rearrangement uses TRBV6-6 and TRBJ2-3, with D uncertain. The CDR3 consists of 14 residues. The V end lost 2 bases, the J end lost 2 bases, and 8 bases lay between the germline ends. The V gene's germline CDR1 is MNHNY and CDR2 SVGAGI (reference sequence). This chain's CDR3 is CASSYLGLTDTQYF. In DNA, the CDR3 is TGTGCCAGCAGTTACCTGGGCCTCACAGATACGCAGTATTTT.

The chain combines TRBV7-9 with TRBJ1-5; the match to TRBD1 covers 8 bases. The CDR3 runs to 17 residues. The V gene's germline CDR1 is SEHNR and CDR2 FQNEAQ (reference sequence). With V trimmed by 3 bases and J by 2 bases, 9 bases remained unmatched. The CDR3 spells CASSFYSGQVGNQPQHF. DNA for the CDR3: TGTGCCAGCAGCTTTTATTCGGGACAGGTAGGCAATCAGCCCCAGCATTTT.

The genes are TRBV29-1 and TRBJ2-7; 7 bases map to TRBD1. The trim removed 5 bases at V and 0 bases at J, leaving 13 bases unmatched. This CDR3 has 16 residues. Per germline, CDR1 SQVTM and CDR2 ANQGSEA. The CDR3 DNA follows: TGCAGCGTTCCCAGACAGGGACAAGGTAGCTCCTACGAGCAGTACTTC. Amino acids: CSVPRQGQGSSYEQYF.

The rearrangement joins TRBV18 to TRBJ2-7; D perhaps matches TRBD1 (6 bases). The ends were cut back, 5 bases at V and 2 bases at J, with 13 bases in the middle. CDR1 is KGHSH, CDR2 LQKENI, per germline. The CDR3 consists of 14 residues. CDR3 nucleotides: TGTGCCAGCTCAACGTCGACAGGAACCTACGAGCAGTACTTC. Its translation: CASSTSTGTYEQYF.

V gene TRBV19 combines with J gene TRBJ1-3; perhaps TRBD1 as D (6 bases). CDR1 is LNHDA and CDR2 is SQIVND in the germline V gene (reference sequence). This CDR3 is built from 13 residues. The V end lost 3 bases, the J end lost 4 bases, and 7 bases lay between the germline ends. CDR3: CASSMGAGNTIYF. In nucleotides, the CDR3 is TGTGCCAGTAGTATGGGGGCCGGAAACACCATATATTTT.

This clone was seen more than once but under ten times. This chain joins TRBV30 and TRBJ1-5, with 7 bases lining up with TRBD1. The ends lost 2 bases at V and 2 bases at J; junction bases unmatched: 3. CDR1 is GTSNPN and CDR2 is SVGIG in the germline V gene (reference sequence). CDR3 size: 14 residues. In DNA form, the CDR3 reads TGTGCCTGGAGTCTCGGGACAGGCAATCAGCCCCAGCATTTT. Translation: CAWSLGTGNQPQHF.

In regard to this clone: Other DNA sequences in this specimen translate into the identical CDR3. The V and J genes are TRBV7-2 and TRBJ2-3; D tentatively reads TRBD1 or TRBD2 (6 bases each). The CDR3 runs 14 residues. Germline assignment: CDR1 SGHTA and CDR2 FQGNSA. V was shortened by 5 bases and J by 4 bases, with 13 bases between the two germline ends. This chain's CDR3 is CASSPGRGADTQYF. For the CDR3, the DNA is TGTGCCAGCAGCCCGGGAAGGGGGGCAGATACGCAGTATTTT.

The V call is TRBV30, the J call TRBJ1-2; no definite D call. V shed 0 bases and J shed 1 base, with 6 bases lying between them. CDR3 length: 13 residues. CDR1 is GTSNPN and CDR2 is SVGIG in the germline V gene (reference sequence). CDR3 sequence reads: CAWSVALNYGYTF. Written as DNA, the CDR3 is TGTGCCTGGAGTGTGGCGCTTAACTATGGCTACACCTTC.

The chain recombines TRBV7-2 with TRBJ2-7, with a weak D call TRBD2 (5 bases). Trimming removed 1 base from V and 6 bases from J, with 7 bases in between. CDR3 length: 12 amino acids. Germline loops: CDR1 SGHTA, CDR2 FQGNSA. CDR3 region: CASSLVGSEQYF. CDR3 nucleotides: TGTGCCAGCAGCTTAGTAGGGAGCGAGCAGTACTTC.

V and J are TRBV9 and TRBJ2-3; 11 bases match TRBD2. The CDR3 runs 15 residues. Germline CDR1 and CDR2: SGDLS and YYNGEE. Germline trimming cut 4 bases from V and 2 bases from J; bases unmatched to any gene: 3. In nucleotides, the CDR3 is TGTGCCAGCAGCAGACTAGCGGGGTTCACAGATACGCAGTATTTT. Protein product: CASSRLAGFTDTQYF.

The chain carries TRBV6-5 and TRBJ1-2; weak D call: TRBD1 (6 bases). V was pared by 6 bases and J by 3 bases, with 17 bases between. This CDR3 contains 15 residues. CDR1 MNHEY and CDR2 SVGAGI come from the germline V gene. As DNA, the CDR3 is TGTGCCAGCAGGCCCCAGGGGAAGTGGGACTATGGCTACACCTTC. It translates to CASRPQGKWDYGYTF.

The chain employs TRBV19 and TRBJ1-2; maybe TRBD1 (5 bases). Looked up from germline, CDR1 is LNHDA and CDR2 is SQIVND (reference sequence). The CDR3 has 13 amino acids. Trimming shortened V by 7 bases and J by 0 bases, and 9 bases separated the two germline ends. The CDR3 region has the DNA TGTGCCAGTACCAGGGAAGCTAACTATGGCTACACCTTC. Amino acids: CASTREANYGYTF.

The rearrangement links TRBV11-3 to TRBJ2-2; D may be TRBD1 (5 bases). The V end lost 3 bases, the J end lost 8 bases, and 13 bases lay between the germline ends. Germline values: CDR1 SGHNT, CDR2 YENEEA. The CDR3 has 14 amino acids. CDR3 bases: TGTGCCAGCAGCTTGGACACCTTGAGTGGGGAGCTGTTTTTT. It codes for CASSLDTLSGELFF.

The genes are TRBV9 and TRBJ2-7; tentative D call: TRBD2 (6 bases). Germline V gene sequence: CDR1 SGDLS, CDR2 YYNGEE. CDR3 length: 12 residues. V was cut by 4 bases and J by 13 bases, with 18 bases left in between. DNA for the CDR3: TGTGCCAGCAGCTCCCCCGGGACTCAGGTTTACTTC. This gives the protein CASSSPGTQVYF.

This clone came up a few times. The sample holds other DNA sequences that translate to the same CDR3. V usage is TRBV15 and J usage is TRBJ2-7, with 11 bases fitting TRBD2. The CDR3 has 14 residues. V shed 1 base and J 4 bases; nucleotides not matched to a gene: 0. The germline V gene encodes CDR1 LNHNV and CDR2 YYDKDF (reference sequence). The CDR3 region is CATSRGTSGYEQYF. The CDR3 DNA sequence: TGTGCCACCAGCAGAGGGACTAGCGGGTACGAGCAGTACTTC. The variable domain in full, with the rest retrieved from reference TRBV15 and TRBJ2-7, is DAMVIQNPRYQVTQFGKPVTLSCSQTLNHNVMYWYQQKSSQAPKLLFHYYDKDFNNEADTPDNFQSRRPNTSFCFLDIRSPGLGDTAMYLCATSRGTSGYEQYFGPGTRLTVT.

The chain uses TRBV7-8 and TRBJ2-7, with 7 bases fitting TRBD2. Germline loops: CDR1 SGHVS, CDR2 FQNEAQ. The CDR3 totals 14 residues. V trimming: 4 bases; J trimming: 0 bases; junction bases outside the gene matches: 3. CDR3 in DNA: TGTGCCAGCAGCTCGGGACTATTCTCCTACGAGCAGTACTTC. Its protein is CASSSGLFSYEQYF.

The gene calls are TRBV7-3 and TRBJ1-1, with a possible D match to TRBD1 (5 bases). CDR1 SGHTA and CDR2 FQGTGA come from the germline V gene. V was trimmed by 2 bases and J by 7 bases, leaving 11 bases between them. The CDR3 contains 13 residues. Here the CDR3 DNA reads TGTGCCAGCAGCTTAGGGGGGGTCAGTGAAGCTTTCTTT. Amino acids: CASSLGGVSEAFF.

This clone was counted a few times. The rearrangement links TRBV30 to TRBJ2-2, with 11 bases lining up with TRBD2. V lost 4 bases and J lost 0; bases outside the gene matches: 1. Germline V gene lookup returns CDR1 GTSNPN and CDR2 SVGIG (reference sequence). CDR3 size: 15 residues. The CDR3 loop is CAWTSGRPNTGELFF. CDR3 nucleotides: TGTGCCTGGACTAGCGGGAGGCCGAACACCGGGGAGCTGTTTTTT.

This sequence joins TRBV30 and TRBJ2-7; 7 nucleotides align to TRBD1. The CDR3 sequence is 15 residues long. Germline V gene lookup returns CDR1 GTSNPN and CDR2 SVGIG (reference sequence). The V segment lost 0 bases and the J segment 1 base; nucleotides outside the gene matches: 6. Here the CDR3 DNA reads TGTGCCTGGAGTGTCCTGGACAGGCGATCCTACGAGCAGTACTTC. It yields the protein CAWSVLDRRSYEQYF.